These T cell receptor beta chains were read from a single sample in a study of radiation and T cells in renal cell carcinoma. Repertoires were generated with immunoSEQ multiplex PCR, while TCRdb's copy carries only in-frame clones and drops some. Among about 130,000 clones listed, 70% to 90% were seen once. The sequences come from blood, collected from a patient whose treatment included radiotherapy and nephrectomy. These receptors were collected from a woman in her forties or fifties with renal cell carcinoma. CDR3s include the opening cysteine and the closing phenylalanine or tryptophan. Each record gives: D gene, clone size, J gene, V gene, CDR3 protein, CDR3 DNA. The D gene is left open where the match is weak. Part of the rows lack a size; the others show once, few, many or a class for expanded clones.

TRBD2 . TRBJ2-3 TRBV6-1 CASSASMLAGTGTDTQYF TGTGCCAGCAGTGCGAGCATGCTAGCGGGGACGGGCACAGATACGCAGTATTTT
. . TRBJ1-3 TRBV30 CAWRIRESGNTIYF TGTGCCTGGAGAATCAGGGAGAGTGGAAACACCATATATTTT
. . TRBJ2-3 TRBV5-4 CASSPRGVDTQYF TGTGCCAGCAGCCCGCGAGGTGTGGATACGCAGTATTTT
TRBD2 . TRBJ2-2 TRBV4-1 CASSQGLAGGPNTGELFF TGCGCCAGCAGCCAAGGACTAGCGGGGGGGCCGAACACCGGGGAGCTGTTTTTT
. . TRBJ1-5 TRBV7-9 CASSYSVGSNQPQHF TGTGCCAGCAGCTATTCCGTCGGTAGCAATCAGCCCCAGCATTTT
. few TRBJ1-1 TRBV19 CASSTTVGGGNTEAFF TGTGCCAGTAGTACCACCGTCGGTGGAGGAAACACTGAAGCTTTCTTT
TRBD2 . TRBJ2-1 TRBV5-4 CASSLGLAADNEQFF TGTGCCAGCAGCCTGGGACTAGCGGCCGACAATGAGCAGTTCTTC
. . TRBJ2-7 TRBV29-1 CSVAGTAGIEQYF TGCAGCGTTGCGGGGACCGCCGGTATCGAGCAGTACTTC
TRBD1 . TRBJ2-1 TRBV5-1 CASRMTGSSYNEQFF TGCGCCAGCAGGATGACAGGGAGCTCCTACAATGAGCAGTTCTTC
. . TRBJ1-5 TRBV19 CASRREISNQPQHF TGTGCCAGTAGAAGAGAAATTAGCAATCAGCCCCAGCATTTT
. . TRBJ1-2 TRBV4-2 CASSQVGGAIQNGYTF TGTGCCAGCAGCCAAGTTGGGGGGGCCATACAGAATGGCTACACCTTC
TRBD2 few TRBJ2-3 TRBV6-5 CASDQRGTTDTQYF TGTGCCAGCGACCAGCGGGGGACTACGGATACGCAGTATTTT
. . TRBJ1-5 TRBV2 CASSEAGTYNQPQHF TGTGCCAGCAGTGAAGCGGGCACCTACAATCAGCCCCAGCATTTT
. once TRBJ1-3 TRBV9 CASSRGGGNTIYF TGTGCCAGCTCACGGGGAGGTGGAAACACCATATATTTT
TRBD1 . TRBJ1-5 TRBV10-3 CAISESDRGNQPQHF TGTGCCATCAGTGAGTCGGACAGGGGCAATCAGCCCCAGCATTTT
. once TRBJ2-1 TRBV7-2 CASSSRGSGSYNEQFF TGTGCCAGCAGTTCCCGGGGTAGCGGATCCTACAATGAGCAGTTCTTC
TRBD1 . TRBJ1-2 TRBV7-9 CASSLALTGEDGYTF TGTGCCAGCAGCTTAGCGCTGACAGGGGAGGATGGCTACACCTTC
. few TRBJ2-3 TRBV18 CASSPRGSNTDTQYF TGTGCCAGCTCACCCAGGGGTTCTAACACAGATACGCAGTATTTT
. . TRBJ1-6 TRBV15 CATSRDVGQGLSSYNSPLHF TGTGCCACCAGCAGAGATGTCGGGCAGGGCCTGTCCTCCTATAATTCACCCCTCCACTTT
. . TRBJ1-2 TRBV5-1 CASSLAGEGYTF TGCGCCAGCAGCTTGGCCGGGGAAGGCTACACCTTC
. . TRBJ1-3 TRBV4-2 CASSQESAGSGNTIYF TGTGCCAGCAGCCAAGAATCGGCAGGGTCTGGAAACACCATATATTTT
. . TRBJ1-1 TRBV7-8 CASSLPGYPEAFF TGTGCCAGCAGCTTACCAGGGTACCCTGAAGCTTTCTTT
. . TRBJ2-7 TRBV19 CASTGTPGYEQYF TGTGCCAGTACTGGGACACCTGGGTACGAGCAGTACTTC
. . TRBJ1-1 TRBV30 CAWANTEAFF TGTGCCTGGGCGAACACTGAAGCTTTCTTT
TRBD1 . TRBJ1-6 TRBV19 CASSPRGYNSPLHF TGTGCCAGTAGTCCCAGGGGGTATAATTCACCCCTCCACTTT
TRBD1 . TRBJ2-7 TRBV5-1 CASSLGQGDPYEQYF TGCGCCAGCAGCTTGGGACAGGGCGATCCCTACGAGCAGTACTTC
TRBD2 . TRBJ2-5 TRBV2 CASSEDRLAGQTQYF TGTGCCAGCAGTGAGGACCGACTAGCGGGGCAGACCCAGTACTTC
TRBD1 . TRBJ2-2 TRBV9 CASSVGTGSTGELFF TGTGCCAGCAGCGTAGGGACAGGGTCGACCGGGGAGCTGTTTTTT
TRBD1 . TRBJ2-2 TRBV5-1 CASSLTGANTGELFF TGCGCCAGCAGCCTAACAGGGGCAAACACCGGGGAGCTGTTTTTT
TRBD1 . TRBJ2-6 TRBV18 CASSPDRAGANVLTF TGTGCCAGCTCACCAGACAGGGCTGGGGCCAACGTCCTGACTTTC
. . TRBJ1-1 TRBV7-2 CASSLLSRGNTEAFF TGTGCCAGCAGCTTACTGAGCAGAGGGAACACTGAAGCTTTCTTT
. . TRBJ2-4 TRBV6-6 CATRTAQGVAKNIQYF TGTGCCACCAGAACGGCCCAGGGAGTAGCCAAAAACATTCAGTACTTC
TRBD1 . TRBJ2-7 TRBV5-1 CASSLAGQGDKQYF TGCGCCAGCAGCTTGGCGGGACAGGGGGACAAGCAGTACTTC
TRBD2 . TRBJ2-5 TRBV4-1 CASSQVLAGASQETQYF TGCGCCAGCAGCCAAGTCCTAGCGGGGGCTTCTCAAGAGACCCAGTACTTC